This TCR beta chain originates from a study of cytomegalovirus exposure and HLA in healthy donors. Study results and caveats: In a later analysis, at a false discovery rate of 0.05, roughly 17,000 TCR beta sequences matched HLA alleles. Owing to their indistinguishability, certain V segments, notably TRBV6-2 and TRBV6-3, were excluded. A later analysis found that most CMV-associated TCR beta chains appeared HLA-restricted.

Concerning this clone: Its antigen is not identified.

The PCR contained 60 Vbeta and 13 Jbeta primers. Original data processing: Some 11 million of the 75 million to 95 million unique TCR beta chains counted in a later analysis were shared. Here immunoSEQ multiplex PCR was the method, and the copy in TCRdb shows in-frame clones only, minus some. D and trimming were read from the DNA, whereas the V and J calls and clone size are those reported in that table. This listing includes over 100,000 clones. The germline V gene encodes CDR1 MDHEN and CDR2 SYDVKM. The ends lost 5 bases at V and 0 bases at J; junction bases unmatched: 15. The CDR3 extends over 19 amino acids.

V gene TRBV28 combines with J gene TRBJ2-1, with TRBD2 matching over 8 bases. Sequenced input: PBMCs. The TCR sequence derives from a man aged 18 to 30 in good health and CMV-seronegative. CDR3 coding DNA: TGTGCCAGCAGTCCATTCGGGGCGGGAGGTCTGAGCTCCTACAATGAGCAGTTCTTC. This encodes CASSPFGAGGLSSYNEQFF. Full variable domain (outside the CDR3, taken from reference TRBV28 and TRBJ2-1): DVKVTQSSRYLVKRTGEKVFLECVQDMDHENMFWYRQDPGLGLRLIYFSYDVKMKEKGDIPEGYSVSREKKERFSLILESASTNQTSMYLCASSPFGAGGLSSYNEQFFGPGTRLTVL.